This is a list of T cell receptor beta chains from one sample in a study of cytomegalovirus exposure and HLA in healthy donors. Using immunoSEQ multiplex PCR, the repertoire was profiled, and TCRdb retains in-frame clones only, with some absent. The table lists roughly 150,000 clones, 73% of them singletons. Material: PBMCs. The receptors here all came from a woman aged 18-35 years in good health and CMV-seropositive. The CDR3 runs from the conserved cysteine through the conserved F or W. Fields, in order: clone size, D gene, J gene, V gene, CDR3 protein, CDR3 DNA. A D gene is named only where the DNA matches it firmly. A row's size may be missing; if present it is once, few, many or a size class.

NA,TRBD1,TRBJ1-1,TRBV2,CASRPTGGTEAFF,TGTGCCAGCAGGCCTACAGGGGGGACTGAAGCTTTCTTT
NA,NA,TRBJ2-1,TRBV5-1,CASSLGSDNEQFF,TGCGCCAGCAGCTTGGGCAGCGACAATGAGCAGTTCTTC
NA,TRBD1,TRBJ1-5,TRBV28,CASRIQGVSNQPQHF,TGTGCCAGCAGGATACAGGGGGTGAGCAATCAGCCCCAGCATTTT
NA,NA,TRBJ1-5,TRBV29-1,CSVAKGRSNQPQHF,TGCAGCGTTGCGAAGGGGCGAAGCAATCAGCCCCAGCATTTT
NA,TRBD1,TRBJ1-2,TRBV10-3,CAISEGGGGLEGYTF,TGTGCCATCAGTGAAGGGGGCGGGGGGCTGGAGGGCTACACCTTC
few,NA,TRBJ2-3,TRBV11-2,CASSAWTAYTDTQYF,TGTGCCAGCAGCGCATGGACAGCCTACACAGATACGCAGTATTTT
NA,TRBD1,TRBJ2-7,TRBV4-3,CASSQDPGQGGYEQYF,TGCGCCAGCAGCCAAGATCCCGGACAGGGGGGCTACGAGCAGTACTTC
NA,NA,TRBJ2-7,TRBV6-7,CASSYSGTKNYEQYF,TGTGCCAGCAGTTACTCCGGGACAAAAAACTACGAGCAGTACTTC
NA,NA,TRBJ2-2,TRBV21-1,CASGKDQGNSGGSANTGELFF,TGTGCCAGCGGCAAAGATCAGGGTAATAGCGGGGGTTCCGCGAACACCGGGGAGCTGTTTTTT
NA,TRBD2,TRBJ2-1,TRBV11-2,CASSLGGLSGESYNEQFF,TGTGCCAGCAGCTTAGGAGGTCTTAGCGGGGAGTCCTACAATGAGCAGTTCTTC
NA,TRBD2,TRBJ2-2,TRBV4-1,CASSQGEGSRSGELFF,TGCGCCAGCAGCCAAGGGGAGGGATCACGGTCCGGGGAGCTGTTTTTT
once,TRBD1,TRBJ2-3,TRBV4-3,CASSQDYRGPTQYF,TGCGCCAGCAGCCAGGATTACAGGGGGCCTACGCAGTATTTT
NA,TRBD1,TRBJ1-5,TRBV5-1,CASRLDRGQNQPQHF,TGCGCCAGCAGATTGGACCGGGGACAGAATCAGCCCCAGCATTTT
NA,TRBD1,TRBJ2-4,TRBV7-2,CASSLESGTGGRNIQYF,TGTGCCAGCAGCTTAGAGTCCGGGACAGGGGGCCGAAACATTCAGTACTTC
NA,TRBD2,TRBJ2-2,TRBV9,CASSVDMIGGTRVNTGELFF,TGTGCCAGCAGCGTAGACATGATCGGGGGGACTAGGGTTAACACCGGGGAGCTGTTTTTT